This record looks at one T cell receptor beta chain sequence and its context. Clones were read by immunoSEQ multiplex PCR, and TCRdb kept only the in-frame ones, dropping some. The sample includes over 200,000 clones, under 90% of them seen just once. The sample is drawn from a study of blood T cell repertoires in COVID-19. This CDR3 spans 14 amino acids. V lost 4 bases and J lost 1; bases outside the gene matches: 3. Germline CDR1 SGHRS, CDR2 YFSETQ. The sequencing input was PBMCs or T cells enriched from blood (not recorded which). This TCR came from a woman in her thirties with acute COVID-19. This chain uses TRBV5-1 with TRBJ1-1; 8 bases line up with TRBD1. The CDR3: CASSGDRRNTEAFF. The CDR3 nucleotides read TGCGCCAGCAGCGGGGACAGGCGGAACACTGAAGCTTTCTTT.